The 25 T cell receptor beta chains below all came from one sample that was sequenced in a study of beta chain features in type 1 diabetes (dated by TCRdb to the late 2010s). What the research found in general, with its limitations: A moderate but significant shortening of TCRB CDR3 length was observed in type 1 diabetes patients in all four CD4+ subsets.

Their target antigens are unknown. Libraries came from the immunoSEQ multiplex PCR assay. The High Capacity cDNA Reverse Transcription Kit was used to reverse transcribe all of the isolated RNA, meaning that expressed TCRB transcripts were what got sequenced. TCRdb mirrors the immuneACCESS table, restricted to in-frame sequences. Some clones are absent from its copies; in checked studies, under half trace to an unresolved V gene, and the reason for the others is unknown. The sample has a few hundred thousand clones on record, more than 13% of them singletons. The ten top clones hold approximately 0.015% of the sample. Material for sequencing was naive CD4+ T cells from blood. Read against the paper, the sample's cell subset or site label means: true naive CD4+ T cells. Receptors originate from a man aged 25 to 45 with type 1 diabetes.

This chain links TRBV2 with TRBJ1-1, with no clear D. The CDR3 is 14 amino acids. CDR1 SNHLY and CDR2 FYNNEI come from the germline V gene. The V end was cut by 3 bases, the J end by 0 bases, with 8 bases between. DNA for the CDR3: TGTGCCAGCAGTGAGCGGAGGGTGAACACTGAAGCTTTCTTT. Translating gives CASSERRVNTEAFF.

This clone has only a few counts. The genes are TRBV30 and TRBJ1-1; 9 nucleotides align to TRBD1. This CDR3 has 15 residues. Germline CDR1 and CDR2: GTSNPN and SVGIG (reference sequence). V gave up 5 bases and J gave up 0 bases; unmatched junction bases: 7. The CDR3 sequence is CAWDHGQGMNTEAFF. As DNA, the CDR3 is TGTGCCTGGGATCATGGACAGGGGATGAACACTGAAGCTTTCTTT. The full variable domain, with the rest looked up from reference TRBV30 and TRBJ1-1, is SQTIHQWPATLVQPVGSPLSLECTVEGTSNPNLYWYRQAAGRGLQLLFYSVGIGQISSEVPQNLSASRPQDRQFILSSKKLLLSDSGFYLCAWDHGQGMNTEAFFGQGTRLTVV.

The chain couples TRBV7-3 to TRBJ1-1, with D tentatively TRBD1 (6 bases). The germline CDR1 and CDR2 sequences are SGHTA and FQGTGA. There are 14 residues in the CDR3. The ends were cut back, 4 bases at V and 3 bases at J, with 12 bases in the middle. The DNA of the CDR3 is TGTGCCAGCAGCTCTACAGGGTTGGACACTGAAGCTTTCTTT. This codes for CASSSTGLDTEAFF.

This CDR3 is CSASYNEQFF. The CDR3 DNA sequence: TGCAGTGCTAGTTATAATGAGCAGTTCTTC. This chain links TRBV20-1 with TRBJ2-1; no clear D. Germline CDR1 reads DFQATT; CDR2 reads SNEGSKA (reference sequence). V was trimmed by 3 bases and J by 7 bases, leaving 4 bases between them. The CDR3 loop spans 10 amino acids.

The rearrangement uses TRBV4-3 and TRBJ2-7, with D possibly being TRBD1 (6 bases). The germline gives CDR1 LGHNA, CDR2 YSLEER. The CDR3 is 16 residues long. The V and J ends lost 6 bases and 3 bases respectively, with 21 bases between them. CDR3 DNA: TGCGCCAGCAGTCGAGAACCGGGACACACATACTACGAGCAGTACTTC. It specifies CASSREPGHTYYEQYF.

This rearrangement joins TRBV6-1 to TRBJ1-5, with 10 bases fitting TRBD1. CDR3 length: 15 amino acids. CDR1 and CDR2 from the germline V gene are MNHNS and SASEGT. V lost 10 bases to trimming and J lost 5 bases; unmatched junction nucleotides: 11. Written as DNA, the CDR3 is TGTGCCACCCTCCCCGGGACAGGGGTTTATCAGCCCCAGCATTTT. Translation: CATLPGTGVYQPQHF.

The CDR3 sequence: CASSLAKGAVYEQYF. In DNA form, the CDR3 reads TGCGCCAGCAGCTTGGCAAAGGGGGCTGTTTACGAGCAGTACTTC. The V call is TRBV5-1, the J call TRBJ2-7; 7 positions agree with TRBD1. Trimming cost V 0 bases and J 4 bases; bases outside gene matches: 7. The V gene's germline CDR1 is SGHRS and CDR2 YFSETQ. CDR3 length equals 15 residues.

The gene calls are TRBV29-1 and TRBJ2-5; a possible D gene is TRBD2 (6 bases). The V end lost 3 bases, the J end lost 5 bases, and 13 bases lay between the germline ends. CDR3 length equals 13 residues. Germline assignment: CDR1 SQVTM and CDR2 ANQGSEA. The CDR3 protein is CSVEGGFGETQYF. CDR3 bases: TGCAGCGTTGAGGGGGGATTCGGTGAGACCCAGTACTTC.

This clone has a handful of counts. CDR3 residues: CASSFTTGYFSGANVLTF. In nucleotides, the CDR3 is TGTGCCAGCAGCTTTACAACAGGTTACTTTTCTGGGGCCAACGTCCTGACTTTC. The chain uses TRBV7-9 and TRBJ2-6, with D possibly being TRBD1 (5 bases). V lost 3 bases and J 1 base, leaving 16 bases between the germline ends. Germline values: CDR1 SEHNR, CDR2 FQNEAQ (reference sequence). CDR3 size: 18 residues.

This clone was counted only a few times. The V gene is TRBV7-9, the J gene TRBJ2-7; TRBD2 might be the D (6 bases). CDR1 and CDR2 from the germline V gene are SEHNR and FQNEAQ (reference sequence). CDR3 length equals 14 residues. Trimming took off 5 bases at V and 0 bases at J, with 11 bases between the two ends. The CDR3, as DNA: TGTGCCAGCAGCCCTCGGGGGACCTCCTACGAGCAGTACTTC. It is translated as CASSPRGTSYEQYF. The entire variable domain, with the rest obtained from reference TRBV7-9 and TRBJ2-7, is as follows: DTGVSQNPRHKITKRGQNVTFRCDPISEHNRLYWYRQTLGQGPEFLTYFQNEAQLEKSRLLSDRFSAERPKGSFSTLEIQRTEQGDSAMYLCASSPRGTSYEQYFGPGTRLTVT.

The chain uses TRBV14 and TRBJ2-5; 13 bases are a match to TRBD2. Germline CDR1 and CDR2: SGHDN and FVKESK. V shed 4 bases, J shed 4 bases, and the junction held 6 bases outside the gene matches. The CDR3 has 16 residues. In DNA, the CDR3 is TGTGCCAGCAGCCCCCCACTAGCGGGAGGGCCAGAGACCCAGTACTTC. Its protein is CASSPPLAGGPETQYF. Variable domain in full (rest from reference TRBV14 and TRBJ2-5): EAGVTQFPSHSVIEKGQTVTLRCDPISGHDNLYWYRRVMGKEIKFLLHFVKESKQDESGMPNNRFLAERTGGTYSTLKVQPAELEDSGVYFCASSPPLAGGPETQYFGPGTRLLVL.

V usage is TRBV5-1 and J usage is TRBJ2-4, with TRBD1 matching 7 bases. V gave up 3 bases and J gave up 5 bases; unmatched junction bases: 2. Germline assignment: CDR1 SGHRS and CDR2 YFSETQ. The CDR3 has 13 residues. CDR3 amino acids: CASSSGTENIQYF. CDR3 nucleotide sequence: TGCGCCAGCAGCTCCGGGACAGAAAACATTCAGTACTTC.

This chain links TRBV11-2 with TRBJ2-1; weak D call: TRBD1 (5 bases). This CDR3 spans 15 amino acids. Per germline, CDR1 SGHAT and CDR2 FQNNGV. Deletions cut 1 base from V and 0 bases from J, with 7 bases between. CDR3 DNA sequence: TGTGCCAGCAGCTTAGTCAGGGTCTCCTACAATGAGCAGTTCTTC. It is translated as CASSLVRVSYNEQFF.

This clone was detected a few times. The chain has TRBV4-2 and TRBJ2-1; 9 bases line up with TRBD2. CDR1 and CDR2 from the germline V gene are LGHNA and YNFKEQ. The CDR3 has 16 residues. V trimming: 7 bases; J trimming: 5 bases; junction bases outside the gene matches: 12. The CDR3 DNA reads as TGTGCCAGCACCCCTCTGCCGGCGGGAGGGGACAATGAGCAGTTCTTC. This gives the protein CASTPLPAGGDNEQFF.

In its sample, this clone was seen a few times. This chain connects TRBV27 to TRBJ2-5; D may be TRBD1 (6 bases). The V end lost 3 bases, the J end lost 5 bases, and 7 bases lay between the germline ends. The germline V gene encodes CDR1 MNHEY and CDR2 SMNVEV (reference sequence). The length of the CDR3 is 12 residues. The DNA of the CDR3 is TGTGCCAGCAGTTTTAGGGGGGAGACCCAGTACTTC. It codes for CASSFRGETQYF.

The gene calls are TRBV21-1 and TRBJ2-1; TRBD1 is taken as the D call from the table, unchecked against the DNA. TRBV21-1 is designated a pseudogene. The CDR3 runs 16 residues. CDR3 amino acids: CASSKGRGRSYNEQFF. Here the CDR3 DNA reads TGTGCCAGCAGCAAAGGGAGGGGGCGCTCCTACAATGAGCAGTTCTTC.

The J gene is TRBJ2-7, the V gene TRBV9; D might be TRBD1 (5 bases). Trimming removed 3 bases from V and 10 bases from J, with 8 bases in between. The length of the CDR3 is 10 residues. CDR1 is SGDLS and CDR2 is YYNGEE in the germline V gene. This CDR3 is CASSATVQYF. DNA for the CDR3: TGTGCCAGCAGCGCGACAGTACAGTACTTC.

The chain uses TRBV11-3 and TRBJ2-3, with 9 bases aligning to TRBD2. Looked up from germline, CDR1 is SGHNT and CDR2 is YENEEA. The CDR3 extends over 13 amino acids. J lost 10 bases, V lost 5 bases, and 7 bases had no gene match. In DNA form, the CDR3 reads TGTGCCAGCAGCCCGCGACTAGCGGACGCGCAGTATTTT. Translated: CASSPRLADAQYF.

In its sample, this clone was seen a few times. This rearrangement joins TRBV27 to TRBJ2-1; D is unresolved. The germline CDR1 and CDR2 sequences are MNHEY and SMNVEV (reference sequence). Trimming took off 6 bases at V and 9 bases at J, with 9 bases between the two ends. The CDR3 length is 11 residues. The CDR3 nucleotides read TGTGCCAGCAGCAACGGGTTTGAGCAGTTCTTC. Protein: CASSNGFEQFF.

The gene calls are TRBV4-2 and TRBJ2-3; D might be TRBD2 (6 bases). Germline loops: CDR1 LGHNA, CDR2 YNFKEQ. V lost 2 bases, J lost 2 bases, and 14 bases lay in between. The CDR3 loop spans 16 amino acids. For the CDR3, the DNA is TGTGCCAGCAGCCAATCCCCGGGACTTGCCACAGATACGCAGTATTTT. Its protein product is CASSQSPGLATDTQYF.

Comments on this clone: This specimen includes other DNA sequences encoding the same CDR3. The chain is built from TRBV18 and TRBJ2-5; D is perhaps TRBD2 (5 bases). Trimming left V 0 bases short and J 1 base short, with 6 bases between. The germline gives CDR1 KGHSH, CDR2 LQKENI. This CDR3 comprises 14 residues. The CDR3 sequence: CASSPPSVQETQYF. CDR3 in DNA: TGTGCCAGCTCACCACCTAGCGTCCAAGAGACCCAGTACTTC.

The chain has TRBV19 and TRBJ2-2, with TRBD1 identical over 8 bases. J was trimmed by 4 bases and V by 3 bases; bases with no gene match: 1. The germline V gene has CDR1 LNHDA and CDR2 SQIVND (reference sequence). The CDR3 runs to 14 residues. Here the CDR3 DNA reads TGTGCCAGTAGTATTGGGACAGGCACCGGGGAGCTGTTTTTT. It specifies CASSIGTGTGELFF.

This clone appeared a few times. The CDR3 DNA follows: TGTGCCAGCAGCACCCGACTAGCGGGAGCCACAGATACGCAGTATTTT. This codes for CASSTRLAGATDTQYF. The chain couples TRBV7-9 to TRBJ2-3, with 12 bases that match TRBD2. The length of the CDR3 is 16 residues. Germline assignment: CDR1 SEHNR and CDR2 FQNEAQ (reference sequence). Germline trimming cut 5 bases from V and 2 bases from J; bases unmatched to any gene: 5.

This clone was counted only a few times. This chain links TRBV5-1 with TRBJ1-1, with D unclear. Trimming left V 0 bases short and J 6 bases short, with 9 bases between. The germline V gene encodes CDR1 SGHRS and CDR2 YFSETQ. CDR3 size: 13 residues. Written as DNA, the CDR3 is TGCGCCAGCAGCTTGGAGTTGGGAGCTGAAGCTTTCTTT. Protein sequence: CASSLELGAEAFF. Looking up the rest from reference TRBV5-1 and TRBJ1-1 gives the full variable domain: KAGVTQTPRYLIKTRGQQVTLSCSPISGHRSVSWYQQTPGQGLQFLFEYFSETQRNKGNFPGRFSGRQFSNSRSEMNVSTLELGDSALYLCASSLELGAEAFFGQGTRLTVV.

This rearrangement joins TRBV11-1 to TRBJ2-2; D gene uncertain. Germline CDR1 and CDR2: SGHAT and FQDESV (reference sequence). V lost 5 bases and J 2 bases, leaving 3 bases between the germline ends. CDR3 length equals 12 residues. CDR3 DNA sequence: TGTGCCAGCAGCCCAAACACCGGGGAGCTGTTTTTT. Encoded protein: CASSPNTGELFF.